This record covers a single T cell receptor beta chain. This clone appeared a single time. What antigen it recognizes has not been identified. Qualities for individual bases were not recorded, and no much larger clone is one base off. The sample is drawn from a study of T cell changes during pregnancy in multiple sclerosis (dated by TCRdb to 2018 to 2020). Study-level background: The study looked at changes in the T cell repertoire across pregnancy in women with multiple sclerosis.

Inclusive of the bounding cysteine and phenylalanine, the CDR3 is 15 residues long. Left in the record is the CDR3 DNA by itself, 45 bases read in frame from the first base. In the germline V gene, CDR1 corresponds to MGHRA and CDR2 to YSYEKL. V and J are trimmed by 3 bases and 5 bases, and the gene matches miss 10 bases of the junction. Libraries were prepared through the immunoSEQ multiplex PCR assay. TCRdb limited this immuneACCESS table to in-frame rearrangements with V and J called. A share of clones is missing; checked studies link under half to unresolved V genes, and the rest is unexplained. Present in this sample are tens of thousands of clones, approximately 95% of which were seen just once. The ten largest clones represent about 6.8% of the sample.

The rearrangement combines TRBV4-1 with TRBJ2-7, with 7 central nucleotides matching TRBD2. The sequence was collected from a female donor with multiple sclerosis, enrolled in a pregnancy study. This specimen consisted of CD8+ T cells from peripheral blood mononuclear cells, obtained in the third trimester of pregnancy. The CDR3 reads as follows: CASSHPRGVDNEQYF. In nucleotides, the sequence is TGCGCCAGCAGCCACCCCCGGGGGGTAGACAACGAGCAGTACTTC.